The TCR beta chain described here comes from a study of blood T cell repertoires in COVID-19. The overall study: COVID-19 samples collected from the United States, Italy and Spain covered acute and convalescent phases. Sample material is recorded as cDNA or gDNA derived from T cells, B-cell-depleted T cells, or PBMCs.

Methods used by the authors: The assay estimated nucleated cells by amplifying reference gene primers. The data were produced by immunoSEQ multiplex PCR, yet TCRdb's version contains in-frame clones alone and is incomplete. V and J calls and clone size are those listed in that table; D and trimming were worked out from the DNA. The repertoire holds 300,000 or so clones, with around 89% as singletons. This clone was picked up one time. Trimming removed 0 bases at V and 5 bases at J, with 10 bases between. This CDR3 has 15 residues. CDR1 and CDR2 from the germline V gene are MNHEY and SMNVEV (reference sequence).

Sequenced input: peripheral blood. The chain joins TRBV27 to TRBJ1-4, with D tentatively TRBD1 (5 bases). The source is a woman in her thirties or forties with acute or convalescent COVID-19. The CDR3 coding sequence is TGTGCCAGCAGTTTATCAGGGAGGGGAAATGAAAAACTGTTTTTT. Residues: CASSLSGRGNEKLFF.